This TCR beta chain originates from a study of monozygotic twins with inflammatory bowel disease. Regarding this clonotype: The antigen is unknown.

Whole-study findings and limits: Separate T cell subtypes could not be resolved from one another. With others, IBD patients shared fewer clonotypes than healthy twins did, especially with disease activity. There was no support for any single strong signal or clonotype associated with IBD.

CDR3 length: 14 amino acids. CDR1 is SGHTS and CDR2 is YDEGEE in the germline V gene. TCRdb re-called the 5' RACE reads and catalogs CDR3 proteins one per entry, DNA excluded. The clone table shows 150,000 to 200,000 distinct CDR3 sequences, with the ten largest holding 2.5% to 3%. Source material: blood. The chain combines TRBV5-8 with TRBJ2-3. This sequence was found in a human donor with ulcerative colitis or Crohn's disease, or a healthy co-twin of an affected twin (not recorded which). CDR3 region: CASSIGQLQDTQYF.